Listed here are 7 T cell receptor beta chains from one sample, sequenced in a study of T cell changes during pregnancy in multiple sclerosis. The method was immunoSEQ multiplex PCR; TCRdb's version includes in-frame clones alone and lacks a portion of them. Among approximately 28,000 clones listed, around 92% were seen once. The sample here was peripheral blood, taken in the first trimester of pregnancy. The receptors stem from a female donor in good health, enrolled as a control in a pregnancy study.

Of note for this clone: At one end, the junction sequence differs from germline, possibly due to a read error. The chain joins TRBV7-2 to TRBJ2-5; 11 bases map to TRBD2. Germline assignment: CDR1 SGHTA and CDR2 FQGNSA. The CDR3 totals 14 residues. CDR3 amino acids: CASSLAGGAETQYF. DNA for the CDR3: TGTGCCAGCAGCCTAGCGGGAGGAGCAGAGACCCAGTACTTC.

The rearrangement uses TRBV6-6 and TRBJ2-2; 7 bases match TRBD2. Germline assignment: CDR1 MNHNY and CDR2 SVGAGI (reference sequence). The V gene end was trimmed by 5 bases and the J gene end by 2 bases; junction bases not matched to a gene: 5. The CDR3 is 15 residues long. CDR3 in DNA: TGTGCCAGCAGTCCCCAGCGGGGAAACACCGGGGAGCTGTTTTTT. It yields the protein CASSPQRGNTGELFF.

V usage is TRBV7-9 and J usage is TRBJ1-2; D uncertain. Germline assignment: CDR1 SEHNR and CDR2 FQNEAQ (reference sequence). There are 12 residues in the CDR3. Trimming shortened V by 5 bases and J by 3 bases, and 7 bases separated the two germline ends. The DNA for the CDR3 is TGTGCCAGCAGCGGCCGGGACTATGGCTACACCTTC. Residues: CASSGRDYGYTF. The variable domain in full, with the rest retrieved from reference TRBV7-9 and TRBJ1-2, is DTGVSQNPRHKITKRGQNVTFRCDPISEHNRLYWYRQTLGQGPEFLTYFQNEAQLEKSRLLSDRFSAERPKGSFSTLEIQRTEQGDSAMYLCASSGRDYGYTFGSGTRLTVV.

The V and J genes are TRBV6-5 and TRBJ2-5, with TRBD1 as a possible D gene (6 bases). The V gene's germline CDR1 is MNHEY and CDR2 SVGAGI. Deletions cut 5 bases from V and 5 bases from J, with 18 bases between. The CDR3 is made up of 15 amino acids. The CDR3 sequence is CASSRSGQSLETQYF. DNA of the CDR3: TGTGCCAGCAGTCGGAGCGGACAGTCGTTGGAGACCCAGTACTTC.

The chain joins TRBV5-6 to TRBJ1-2; D call uncertain. CDR1 SGHDT and CDR2 YYEEEE come from the germline V gene. With 4 bases removed from V and 5 bases from J, the gap between germline ends came to 9 bases. The CDR3 is made up of 12 amino acids. CDR3 region: CASSTGGYGYTF. The CDR3 region has the DNA TGTGCCAGCAGCACGGGAGGGTATGGCTACACCTTC.

The chain has TRBV5-1 and TRBJ2-5; D unclear. Germline V gene sequence: CDR1 SGHRS, CDR2 YFSETQ. This CDR3 is built from 11 residues. Trimming removed 5 bases at V and 2 bases at J, with 4 bases between. In DNA, the CDR3 is TGCGCCAGCAGTTCGCAAGAGACCCAGTACTTC. Protein: CASSSQETQYF. The full variable domain, its missing parts supplied by reference TRBV5-1 and TRBJ2-5, is KAGVTQTPRYLIKTRGQQVTLSCSPISGHRSVSWYQQTPGQGLQFLFEYFSETQRNKGNFPGRFSGRQFSNSRSEMNVSTLELGDSALYLCASSSQETQYFGPGTRLLVL.

The CDR3 loop is CASTATGENTGELFF. CDR3 nucleotides: TGTGCCAGTACCGCGACAGGGGAGAACACCGGGGAGCTGTTTTTT. This sequence joins TRBV19 and TRBJ2-2, with TRBD1 identical over 8 bases. The CDR3 totals 15 residues. V shed 7 bases and J 1 base; nucleotides not matched to a gene: 5. The germline gives CDR1 LNHDA, CDR2 SQIVND (reference sequence).